This T cell receptor (beta chain) was sequenced during a study of T cells in Graves' hyperthyroidism and ophthalmopathy. For the study at large: Peripheral blood was obtained at initial diagnosis, preceding any treatment. Study conclusions and caveats: The model's output predicted ophthalmopathy at a median of about 6.5 months prior to onset.

This clonotype came up many times. Antigen specificity is unknown. Exclusion of patients followed from uncontrolled infection, other autoimmune disease, pregnancy or lactation. The CDR3 regions of TCR beta were amplified from RNA transcripts. A first-round RT-PCR of the TCR CDR3 used the HTBI primer set. MiXCR, applied by TCRdb to the multiplex PCR reads, yields one record per CDR3 protein. This sample has around 700,000 distinct CDR3 sequences, with around 19% found just once. There are 15 residues in the CDR3. V was clipped by 2 bases and J by 2 bases, with 10 bases between them. CDR1 and CDR2 (germline): KGHSH, LQKENI.

This chain connects TRBV18 to TRBJ1-5; D is ambiguous. This receptor was obtained from a woman in her 50s with Graves' hyperthyroidism that later progressed to Graves' ophthalmopathy. Sequenced: blood. The CDR3 loop is CASSPERLGNQPQHF. CDR3 DNA sequence: TGTGCCAGCTCACCAGAGCGATTGGGCAATCAGCCCCAGCATTTT.